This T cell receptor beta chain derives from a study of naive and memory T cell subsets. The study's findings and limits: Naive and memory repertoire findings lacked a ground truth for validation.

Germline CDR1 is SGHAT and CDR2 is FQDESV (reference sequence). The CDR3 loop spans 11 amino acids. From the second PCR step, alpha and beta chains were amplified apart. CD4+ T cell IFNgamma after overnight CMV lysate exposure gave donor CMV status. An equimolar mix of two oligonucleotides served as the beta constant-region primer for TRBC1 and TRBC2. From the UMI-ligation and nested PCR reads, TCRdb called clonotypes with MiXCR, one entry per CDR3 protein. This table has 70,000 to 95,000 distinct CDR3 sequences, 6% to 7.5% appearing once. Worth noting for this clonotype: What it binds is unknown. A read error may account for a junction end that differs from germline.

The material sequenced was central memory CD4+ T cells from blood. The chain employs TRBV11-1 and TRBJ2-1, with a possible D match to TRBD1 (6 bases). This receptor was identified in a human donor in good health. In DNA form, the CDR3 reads TGTGCCAGCAGTTCGGACAGTGCAAGATTTTTC. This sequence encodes CASSSDSARFF.